This T cell receptor (beta chain) was sequenced in a study of early T cells in non-severe SARS-CoV-2 infection. Study information: RNA in bulk from unsorted whole blood was sequenced, and chains were unpaired.

The study, taken as a whole, reports: VDJdb matching skewed toward anti-spike CD8 responses, missing private and CD4 specificities.

The TCR library protocol was used to attach unique molecular identifiers. These identifiers were attached to individual cDNA molecules. TCRdb called the 5' RACE reads again in MiXCR, with one record for every CDR3 protein. The sample consists of about 110,000 distinct CDR3 sequences, 12% of them appearing once. About this clonotype itself: The antigen remains undetermined.

The CDR3 has 13 residues. The V and J ends lost 5 bases and 4 bases respectively, with 9 bases between them. This sequence originates from an adult who was a healthcare worker with PCR-confirmed SARS-CoV-2 infection or an uninfected control (not recorded which). The genes are TRBV12-3 or TRBV12-4 and TRBJ1-5, with D unclear. The specimen sequenced was whole blood. The CDR3 region is CASSIGRNQPQHF. The DNA for the CDR3 is TGTGCCAGCAGTATTGGCAGAAATCAGCCCCAGCATTTT.